The rows below give T cell receptor beta chains drawn from one sample of a study of early T cells in non-severe SARS-CoV-2 infection. MiXCR, run by TCRdb on the 5' RACE reads, gives a single entry per CDR3 protein. The profile covers about 70,000 distinct CDR3 sequences, with about 14% appearing a single time and around 3.6% taken by the ten largest. The sequencing here drew on whole blood, taken at baseline. The receptors were sampled from an adult who was a healthcare worker with PCR-confirmed SARS-CoV-2 infection or an uninfected control (not recorded which). Both conserved end residues are part of each CDR3. D genes are given only for firm matches. A clone size is listed for some rows: how often the clone was seen (once, few, many), or a class if it is expanded.

cdr3_nt cdr3_aa j_call d_call clone_size v_call
TGTGCCAGCAGCCGGACAGGGGGCTCTGGTCAGCCCCAGCATTTT CASSRTGGSGQPQHF TRBJ1-5 TRBD1 many TRBV7-6
TGTGCCAGCAGTCCCCGAGAGGGGAGATATGAAAAACTGTTTTTT CASSPREGRYEKLFF TRBJ1-4 NA many TRBV7-6
TGTGCCAGCAGCCCTAATCGGGGAGAGGGTGAGCAGTTCTTC CASSPNRGEGEQFF TRBJ2-1 NA NA TRBV6-6
TGTGCCATCAGTGAGTCCCAGGCCCCGCTACTGGACATTCAGTACTTC CAISESQAPLLDIQYF TRBJ2-4 NA NA TRBV10-3
TGTGCCAGCAGCTGGGAAGAACAAGAGACCCAGTACTTC CASSWEEQETQYF TRBJ2-5 NA many TRBV7-9
TGTGCCAGCGGGGGAGCGGGAGGAGATACGCAGTATTTT CASGGAGGDTQYF TRBJ2-3 TRBD2 few TRBV7-6
TGTGCCAGCAGCCAAAACAGGGGAAGAGAGACCCAGTACTTC CASSQNRGRETQYF TRBJ2-5 TRBD1 many TRBV28
TGTGCCAGCAGTCCTCAGGCGGGACGGTACCCTGAAAAACTGTTTTTT CASSPQAGRYPEKLFF TRBJ1-4 NA few TRBV27
TGCGCCAGCAGCAGGAATCTAGGGGACACTGAAGCTTTCTTT CASSRNLGDTEAFF TRBJ1-1 NA few TRBV5-1
TGTGCCAGCAGCTTACCCCCCCGATTTGCGGGACTGCAAGAGACCCAGTACTTC CASSLPPRFAGLQETQYF TRBJ2-5 NA many TRBV7-9
TGTGCCAGCAGTGTTCTCCTTGGTAGTTACGAGCAGTACTTC CASSVLLGSYEQYF TRBJ2-7 NA few TRBV2
TGTGCCAGCTCACCATCGGAACAGATCTATGGCTACACCTTC CASSPSEQIYGYTF TRBJ1-2 NA many TRBV18
TGTGCCAGCAGCCCCGGGACTTACAATGAGCAGTTCTTC CASSPGTYNEQFF TRBJ2-1 NA NA TRBV9
TGTGCCAGCAGCTTTAACAGGGCAAATTCACCCCTCCACTTT CASSFNRANSPLHF TRBJ1-6 NA few TRBV7-2
TGTGCCAGCAGTCGGACTATCTACACAGATACGCAGTATTTT CASSRTIYTDTQYF TRBJ2-3 NA NA TRBV12-3/TRBV12-4
TGTGCCAGCAGTTACGAGGGCAGATTTAATCAGCCCCAGCATTTT CASSYEGRFNQPQHF TRBJ1-5 NA many TRBV6-2/TRBV6-3
TGCAGTGCCTCCCCGACAGGGCGGACTGAAGCTTTCTTT CSASPTGRTEAFF TRBJ1-1 TRBD1 NA TRBV20-1
TGTGCCAGCAGCGTAGCGGGGGACTTCACAGATACGCAGTATTTT CASSVAGDFTDTQYF TRBJ2-3 NA NA TRBV9
TGTGCCACCAGTGATCCCCGGACAGGGGCTATCAGCACAGATACGCAGTATTTT CATSDPRTGAISTDTQYF TRBJ2-3 TRBD1 NA TRBV24-1
TGCAGTGCTCGAAGGGGGCTACTAGCGGGAGTTAATGAGCAGTTCTTC CSARRGLLAGVNEQFF TRBJ2-1 TRBD2 NA TRBV20-1
TGTGCCAGCAGCTTAGTTCTAGCGGCCACAGATACGCAGTATTTT CASSLVLAATDTQYF TRBJ2-3 TRBD2 few TRBV7-9
TGTGCCAGCAGCCAAGATGCGGGGGCGCGGGGCTACACCTTC CASSQDAGARGYTF TRBJ1-2 NA NA TRBV3-1
TGTGCCAGCTCCCCGGGAGTCAACAATGAGCAGTTCTTC CASSPGVNNEQFF TRBJ2-1 NA few TRBV18
TGTGCCAGCAGTCGGCTTAGGGATTACGAGCAGTACTTC CASSRLRDYEQYF TRBJ2-7 NA NA TRBV27
TGCGCCAGCAGCTGGACTAGCGGGGTTAGCTCCTACAATGAGCAGTTCTTC CASSWTSGVSSYNEQFF TRBJ2-1 TRBD2 many TRBV5-1
TGTGCCTTGGGACAGGATGGAGAGAAGGGCCCAAATTCACCCCTCCACTTT CALGQDGEKGPNSPLHF TRBJ1-6 TRBD1 NA TRBV30
TGTGCCAGCAGCTTACGGGGACAGGGATTTCCCGGCCCAGGAGGGCAGTTCTTC CASSLRGQGFPGPGGQFF TRBJ2-1 TRBD1 NA TRBV13
TGCGCCAGCAGCTTTCAGGTTGGAGAGACCCAGTACTTC CASSFQVGETQYF TRBJ2-5 NA few TRBV5-1
TGCGCCAGCTCACCAGCGGGAGTGGGTGAGCAGTACTTC CASSPAGVGEQYF TRBJ2-7 TRBD2 NA TRBV18
TGCAGTGCTAGAGGCCTCTACAGGGAGGCGGGAAACACCATATATTTT CSARGLYREAGNTIYF TRBJ1-3 NA NA TRBV20-1
TGCAGTGCTAGTTCCCTAGCGGGAGCGCATGAGCAGTTCTTC CSASSLAGAHEQFF TRBJ2-1 TRBD2 NA TRBV20-1
TGCAGCGTTGATACAGTCGGGGCGAGCTCCTACAATGAGCAGTTCTTC CSVDTVGASSYNEQFF TRBJ2-1 NA few TRBV29-1
TGCAGTGCCCCGACCAACTACGAGCAGTACTTC CSAPTNYEQYF TRBJ2-7 NA few TRBV20-1
TGTGCCAGCACTCGACAGGGCGGTGGGGCCAACGTCCTGACTTTC CASTRQGGGANVLTF TRBJ2-6 TRBD1 few TRBV28
TGTGCCAGCAGTCGCCAGGGGTTTAATCAGCCCCAGCATTTT CASSRQGFNQPQHF TRBJ1-5 NA NA TRBV2
TGCAGTGCTAGAGATTCGGGGGGCGCGTGGGCCCAGTACTTC CSARDSGGAWAQYF TRBJ2-5 NA many TRBV20-1
TGTGCCAGCTCACCGACTAGAAATGCAGATACGCAGTATTTT CASSPTRNADTQYF TRBJ2-3 NA few TRBV18
TGTGCCAGCTCAGAAGGACAGGGGGAGACCCAGTACTTC CASSEGQGETQYF TRBJ2-5 TRBD1 few TRBV18
TGTGCCAGCAGTTTATCCGGGCATTACAATGAGCAGTTCTTC CASSLSGHYNEQFF TRBJ2-1 NA few TRBV12-3/TRBV12-4
TGTGCCATCAGTGATAGGGACAGCTCCTACGAGCAGTACTTC CAISDRDSSYEQYF TRBJ2-7 TRBD1 NA TRBV10-3
TGTGCCAGCAGTTCAGGGACAGGGGGCGCGCGGCGAAATGAGCAGTTCTTC CASSSGTGGARRNEQFF TRBJ2-1 TRBD1 many TRBV12-3/TRBV12-4